This section outlines one TCR beta chain sequence together with its context. What it recognizes is unknown. CDR3 size: 17 residues. V shed 5 bases and J 0 bases; nucleotides not matched to a gene: 6. Germline V gives CDR1 MDHEN, CDR2 SYDVKM. This sample is part of a study of cytomegalovirus exposure and HLA in healthy donors. Study outcomes and limitations: Researchers reportedly found TCR beta sequences accurately predicted most subjects' HLA-A and HLA-B alleles.

Use of 60 Vbeta and 13 Jbeta primers characterized the PCR. TCRdb's copy holds only in-frame clones and misses some; the assay was immunoSEQ multiplex PCR. This repertoire shows 150,000 or so clones, 65% to 80% found once; its top ten account for approximately 1.6%. The sequenced sample consisted of PBMCs. The chain is built from TRBV28 and TRBJ2-6; TRBD1 matches 8 bases. The origin of this receptor is a young woman in good health and CMV-seronegative. This chain's CDR3 is CASSGRDRHSGANVLTF. The CDR3 coding sequence is TGTGCCAGCAGTGGCCGGGACAGGCACTCTGGGGCCAACGTCCTGACTTTC.